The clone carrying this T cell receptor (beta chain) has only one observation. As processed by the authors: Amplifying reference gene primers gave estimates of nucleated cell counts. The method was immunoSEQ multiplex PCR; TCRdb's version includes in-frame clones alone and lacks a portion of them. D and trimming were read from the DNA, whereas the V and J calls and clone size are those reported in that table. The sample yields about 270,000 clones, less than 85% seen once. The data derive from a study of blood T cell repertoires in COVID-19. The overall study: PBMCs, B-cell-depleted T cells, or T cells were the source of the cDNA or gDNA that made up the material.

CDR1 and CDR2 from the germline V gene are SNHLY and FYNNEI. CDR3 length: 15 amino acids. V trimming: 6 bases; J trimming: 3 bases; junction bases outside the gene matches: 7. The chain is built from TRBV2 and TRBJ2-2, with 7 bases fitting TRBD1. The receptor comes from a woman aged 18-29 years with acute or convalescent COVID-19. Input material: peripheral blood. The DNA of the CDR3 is TGTGCCAGCAGGGCGACAGGGTTGGACACCGGGGAGCTGTTTTTT. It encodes CASRATGLDTGELFF.